This T cell receptor beta chain derives from a study of blood T cell repertoires in COVID-19. Study overall: Specimens from acute and convalescent COVID-19 originated in the United States, Italy and Spain. The analysed material was cDNA or gDNA that came from T cells, B-cell-depleted T cells, or PBMCs.

Germline V gene sequence: CDR1 WSHSY, CDR2 SAAADI. V dropped 4 bases and J dropped 0 bases, with 12 bases sitting between them. The CDR3 has 15 amino acids. TCRdb's table, derived via immunoSEQ multiplex PCR, lists solely in-frame clones and lacks some. The sample records roughly 99,000 clones, about four fifths being singletons. The TCR originated in a woman older than 75 with active or convalescent COVID-19. V gene TRBV10-2 combines with J gene TRBJ1-1; a possible D gene is TRBD1 (5 bases). Input material: peripheral blood. CDR3 loop: CASSVVGQLNTEAFF. The CDR3, as DNA: TGCGCCAGCAGTGTTGTAGGACAATTGAACACTGAAGCTTTCTTT.